The text below deals with one TCR beta chain. Method: immunoSEQ multiplex PCR; TCRdb's copy keeps in-frame clones and lacks some. This table has some 88,000 clones, approximately 87% appearing once. Germline V gene data show CDR1 as LGHDT and CDR2 as YNNKEL (reference sequence). This CDR3 region has 15 residues. With 1 base removed from V and 6 bases from J, the gap between germline ends came to 13 bases. This sample stems from a study of blood T cell repertoires in COVID-19. V and J are TRBV3-1 (or the pseudogene TRBV3-2) and TRBJ1-5; weak D call: TRBD1 (6 bases). The source of this sequence is a woman in her 70s with acute or convalescent COVID-19. Material: peripheral blood. CDR3 in amino acids: CASSQAPGVGQPQHF. In DNA form, the CDR3 reads TGTGCCAGCAGCCAAGCACCAGGGGTCGGTCAGCCCCAGCATTTT.